These T cell receptor beta chains were read from a single sample in a study of blood T cell repertoires in COVID-19. Here immunoSEQ multiplex PCR was the method, and the copy in TCRdb shows in-frame clones only, minus some. The top ten hold around 5% of the sample, which has about 140,000 clones, approximately 80% seen once. Sample: peripheral blood. Receptor source: a woman aged 45-59 years with acute or convalescent COVID-19. The CDR3 runs from the conserved cysteine through the conserved F or W. The D gene is left open where the match is weak. Clone size is shown for a subset of rows, as once, few, many or a class of expanded clone.

V gene: TRBV28; clone size: .; J gene: TRBJ1-2; D gene: .; CDR3 DNA: TGTGCCAGCAGTTTAATTCTTACAGGGCCTTCCTATGGCTACACCTTC; CDR3 protein: CASSLILTGPSYGYTF
V gene: TRBV7-8; clone size: .; J gene: TRBJ2-3; D gene: TRBD2; CDR3 DNA: TGTGCCAGCAGACATCCGAGGCCTAGCGGGGGGACAATTAGCACAGATACGCAGTATTTT; CDR3 protein: CASRHPRPSGGTISTDTQYF
V gene: TRBV6-2/TRBV6-3; clone size: .; J gene: TRBJ2-7; D gene: .; CDR3 DNA: TGTGCCAGCAGTTACGTCTCCCGGGAGCAGTACTTC; CDR3 protein: CASSYVSREQYF
V gene: TRBV6-5; clone size: .; J gene: TRBJ1-2; D gene: .; CDR3 DNA: TGTGCCAGCAGTTACTCGTCACAGGGAAGATATGGCTACACCTTC; CDR3 protein: CASSYSSQGRYGYTF
V gene: TRBV7-9; clone size: .; J gene: TRBJ1-1; D gene: .; CDR3 DNA: TGTGCCAGCAGCCCGGATCGGGGGTGGGTGAACACTGAAGCTTTCTTT; CDR3 protein: CASSPDRGWVNTEAFF
V gene: TRBV3-1/TRBV3-2; clone size: .; J gene: TRBJ2-1; D gene: TRBD2; CDR3 DNA: TGTGCCAGCAGCCAAAGGACTAGCTGGGATGAGCAGTTCTTC; CDR3 protein: CASSQRTSWDEQFF
V gene: TRBV29-1; clone size: .; J gene: TRBJ2-7; D gene: TRBD2; CDR3 DNA: TGCAGCGTTACGGGGGGCTACGAGCAGTACTTC; CDR3 protein: CSVTGGYEQYF
V gene: TRBV2; clone size: .; J gene: TRBJ1-3; D gene: TRBD1; CDR3 DNA: TGTGCCATTGGGGACAGTAAAAACACCATATATTTT; CDR3 protein: CAIGDSKNTIYF
V gene: TRBV28; clone size: few; J gene: TRBJ1-1; D gene: .; CDR3 DNA: TGTGCCAGCAGTTTATGGATGCAGGGGAACACTGAAGCTTTCTTT; CDR3 protein: CASSLWMQGNTEAFF
V gene: TRBV4-1; clone size: .; J gene: TRBJ1-6; D gene: .; CDR3 DNA: TGCGCCAGCAGCCATCAGGGCGGGGGCGTGGGAGTTGGTTCACCCCTCCACTTT; CDR3 protein: CASSHQGGGVGVGSPLHF
V gene: TRBV6-1; clone size: .; J gene: TRBJ1-4; D gene: .; CDR3 DNA: TGTGCCAGCAGTGAAGCGCTTCGGGGTGCTGCAACTAATGAAAAACTGTTTTTT; CDR3 protein: CASSEALRGAATNEKLFF
V gene: TRBV7-2; clone size: .; J gene: TRBJ2-3; D gene: .; CDR3 DNA: TGTGCCAGCAGCGAGAGGGGGACCAGGGATACGCAGTATTTT; CDR3 protein: CASSERGTRDTQYF
V gene: TRBV28; clone size: .; J gene: TRBJ2-7; D gene: TRBD2; CDR3 DNA: TGTGCCAGCACCCCCGGACTAGCGGGGGCCTACGAGCAGTACTTC; CDR3 protein: CASTPGLAGAYEQYF
V gene: TRBV7-2; clone size: .; J gene: TRBJ1-6; D gene: .; CDR3 DNA: TGTGCCAGCAGCGTCAGGACAACCTATAATTCACCCCTCCACTTT; CDR3 protein: CASSVRTTYNSPLHF
V gene: TRBV2; clone size: once; J gene: TRBJ1-3; D gene: .; CDR3 DNA: TGTGCCAGCAGTGTCGCGGGGGGGCTCGGAAACACCATATATTTT; CDR3 protein: CASSVAGGLGNTIYF
V gene: TRBV7-2; clone size: .; J gene: TRBJ1-1; D gene: .; CDR3 DNA: TGTGCCAGCAGCTTAAACAGACAGAACACTGAAGCTTTCTTT; CDR3 protein: CASSLNRQNTEAFF
V gene: TRBV6-2/TRBV6-3; clone size: .; J gene: TRBJ2-5; D gene: .; CDR3 DNA: TGTGCCAGCAGTTACACCGAGGAGGGGACCCAGTACTTC; CDR3 protein: CASSYTEEGTQYF
V gene: TRBV5-5; clone size: once; J gene: TRBJ1-5; D gene: .; CDR3 DNA: TGTGCCAGCAGCTTGAGCGGGGAACCTTGGCCCCAGCATTTT; CDR3 protein: CASSLSGEPWPQHF
V gene: TRBV28; clone size: .; J gene: TRBJ2-7; D gene: .; CDR3 DNA: TGTGCCAGCAGTTTCCCCATCGGACTGATGCACGAGCAGTACTTC; CDR3 protein: CASSFPIGLMHEQYF